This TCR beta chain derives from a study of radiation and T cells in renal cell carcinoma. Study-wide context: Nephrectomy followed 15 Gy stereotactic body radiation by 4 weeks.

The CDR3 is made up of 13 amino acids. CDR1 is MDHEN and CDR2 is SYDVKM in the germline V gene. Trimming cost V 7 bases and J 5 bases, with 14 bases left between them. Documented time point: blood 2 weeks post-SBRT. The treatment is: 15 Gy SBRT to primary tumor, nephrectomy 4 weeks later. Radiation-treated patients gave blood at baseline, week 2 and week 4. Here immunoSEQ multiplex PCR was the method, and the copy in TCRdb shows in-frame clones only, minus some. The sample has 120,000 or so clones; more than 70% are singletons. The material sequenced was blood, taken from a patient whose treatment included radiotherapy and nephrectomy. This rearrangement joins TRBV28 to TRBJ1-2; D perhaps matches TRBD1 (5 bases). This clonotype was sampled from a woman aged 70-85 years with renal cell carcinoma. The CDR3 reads CASTWGVKYGYTF. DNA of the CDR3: TGTGCCAGCACTTGGGGGGTTAAATATGGCTACACCTTC.